One sample yielded the 17 T cell receptor beta chains listed below, sequenced in a study of T cells in Graves' hyperthyroidism and ophthalmopathy. There were TCR beta CDR3 regions amplified from RNA transcripts. HTBI primers were the set used in a first-round RT-PCR of the TCR CDR3. TCRdb used MiXCR to reprocess the multiplex PCR reads, holding one entry per CDR3 protein. The sample has 550,000 to 700,000 distinct CDR3 sequences; roughly 15% are singletons. The source material was blood. All receptors come from a woman between 35 and 50 years old with Graves' ophthalmopathy.

This chain uses TRBV24-1 with TRBJ2-2, with a possible D match to TRBD1 (5 bases). The ends were cut back, 5 bases at V and 6 bases at J, with 9 bases in the middle. CDR3 length: 13 residues. Germline lookup yields CDR1 KGHDR and CDR2 SFDVKD. The CDR3 spells CATSGTGAGELFF. As DNA, the CDR3 is TGTGCCACCAGTGGTACAGGAGCCGGGGAGCTGTTTTTT.

In this sample, this clonotype turned up many times. The rearrangement uses TRBV6-2 or TRBV6-3 and TRBJ1-5, with D uncertain. V was clipped by 2 bases and J by 7 bases, with 9 bases between them. Germline V CDR1 and CDR2: MNHEY, SVGEGT. The CDR3 has 13 amino acids. In DNA form, the CDR3 reads TGTGCCAGCAGTTACCCGTCGGGCCAGCCCCAGCATTTT. This translates into CASSYPSGQPQHF.

This clonotype was observed at least ten times. The V and J genes are TRBV12-3 or TRBV12-4 and TRBJ1-5; D unresolved. CDR3 length equals 17 residues. V was trimmed by 5 bases and J by 0 bases, leaving 17 bases between them. DNA of the CDR3: TGTGCCAGCAGTATCGACCCTAGCGGGGATAGCAATCAGCCCCAGCATTTT. Protein sequence: CASSIDPSGDSNQPQHF.

This clonotype was seen repeatedly, ten times or more. The chain employs TRBV27 and TRBJ2-7, with 7 bases fitting TRBD1. This CDR3 contains 15 residues. The trim removed 0 bases at V and 6 bases at J, leaving 8 bases unmatched. The germline V gene encodes CDR1 MNHEY and CDR2 SMNVEV (reference sequence). The CDR3 DNA sequence: TGTGCCAGCAGTTTATCGATTAAGGGGGCGCGCGAGCAGTACTTC. Residues: CASSLSIKGAREQYF.

Ten or more counts support this clonotype. The chain couples TRBV20-1 to TRBJ1-5; no definite D call. V was clipped by 6 bases and J by 5 bases, with 11 bases between them. The germline gives CDR1 DFQATT, CDR2 SNEGSKA (reference sequence). CDR3 length: 12 residues. The CDR3 coding sequence is TGCAGTGCACCTTATCAGGATCAGCCCCAGCATTTT. It yields the protein CSAPYQDQPQHF.

Ten or more counts support this clonotype. The CDR3 bases are TGTGCCAGCGGAACGGGACAGGGTGTAGAGACCCAGTACTTC. This gives the protein CASGTGQGVETQYF. The V call is TRBV28, the J call TRBJ2-5, with TRBD1 matching over 9 bases. The germline gives CDR1 MDHEN, CDR2 SYDVKM. With 8 bases clipped from V and 4 bases from J, the junction kept 8 bases outside the gene matches. The CDR3 spans 14 residues.

This chain uses TRBV9 with TRBJ2-2, with D perhaps matching TRBD2 (6 bases). With 0 bases removed from V and 4 bases from J, the gap between germline ends came to 13 bases. The CDR3 extends over 16 amino acids. Germline V CDR1 and CDR2: SGDLS, YYNGEE. The CDR3 DNA follows: TGTGCCAGCAGCGTAGGTAATAGCGGAACCACCGGGGAGCTGTTTTTT. Translated, it gives CASSVGNSGTTGELFF. Variable domain in full (rest from reference TRBV9 and TRBJ2-2): DSGVTQTPKHLITATGQRVTLRCSPRSGDLSVYWYQQSLDQGLQFLIQYYNGEERAKGNILERFSAQQFPDLHSELNLSSLELGDSALYFCASSVGNSGTTGELFFGEGSRLTVL.

This clonotype was seen repeatedly, ten times or more. The gene calls are TRBV7-2 and TRBJ1-5; 8 positions match TRBD1. Germline CDR1 reads SGHTA; CDR2 reads FQGNSA. The CDR3 totals 13 residues. V lost 6 bases to trimming and J lost 7 bases; unmatched junction nucleotides: 5. In nucleotides, the CDR3 is TGTGCCAGCAGGGGACAGGTGGGCCAGCCCCAGCATTTT. It codes for CASRGQVGQPQHF.

This clonotype appeared many times. The chain couples TRBV24-1 to TRBJ2-5; weak D call: TRBD1 (6 bases). CDR1 and CDR2 (germline): KGHDR, SFDVKD. There are 15 residues in the CDR3. Trimming shortened V by 4 bases and J by 1 base, and 12 bases separated the two germline ends. The CDR3: CATSDPGQTQETQYF. The CDR3 DNA follows: TGTGCCACCAGTGACCCCGGACAGACCCAAGAGACCCAGTACTTC.

The table lists this clonotype with a count of one. The chain uses TRBV6-2 or TRBV6-3 and TRBJ2-7; D is perhaps TRBD1 or TRBD2 (5 bases each). CDR3 length: 15 residues. V lost 8 bases and J 6 bases, leaving 23 bases between the germline ends. CDR1 and CDR2 from the germline V gene are MNHEY and SVGEGT. The chain's CDR3 is CASEWKPGPAAEQYF. The CDR3 bases are TGTGCCAGCGAATGGAAACCGGGACCAGCGGCCGAGCAGTACTTC.

This clonotype was counted at least ten times. The chain employs TRBV6-2 or TRBV6-3 and TRBJ2-7; 9 bases align to TRBD1. There are 18 residues in the CDR3. Unmatched junction bases numbered 12, after V lost 2 bases and J lost 1 base. Germline CDR1 and CDR2: MNHEY and SVGEGT. The CDR3 here is CASSYIGPGQGTSYEQYF. CDR3 DNA: TGTGCCAGCAGTTACATTGGGCCGGGACAGGGAACTTCCTACGAGCAGTACTTC.

This clonotype was picked up many times. V gene TRBV6-5 combines with J gene TRBJ1-1; D may be TRBD1 (6 bases). The CDR3 extends over 14 amino acids. The V gene lost 0 bases and the J gene lost 7 bases, with 12 bases spanning the gap. Germline CDR1 and CDR2: MNHEY and SVGAGI. CDR3 coding DNA: TGTGCCAGCAGTTACTCCAAGATCAGGGGTGAAGCTTTCTTT. It encodes CASSYSKIRGEAFF.

The CDR3 DNA sequence: TGTGCCACCTCTAGCGGGGTTAGAGAGACCCAGTACTTC. Translation gives CATSSGVRETQYF. This rearrangement joins TRBV15 to TRBJ2-5; the match to TRBD2 covers 9 bases. The CDR3 has 13 amino acids. The trim removed 8 bases at V and 4 bases at J, leaving 5 bases unmatched. Germline lookup yields CDR1 LNHNV and CDR2 YYDKDF (reference sequence).

In this sample, this clonotype turned up many times. The J gene is TRBJ2-7, the V gene TRBV28; no firm D call. V gave up 7 bases and J gave up 3 bases, with 13 bases separating them. The CDR3 has 13 amino acids. CDR1 and CDR2 (germline): MDHEN, SYDVKM. CDR3 coding DNA: TGTGCCAGCATAGGCAGTTGGAGCTACGAGCAGTACTTC. As protein: CASIGSWSYEQYF.

This clonotype was seen at least ten times. The V gene is TRBV6-5, the J gene TRBJ2-7, with a tentative D call TRBD1 (6 bases). Trimming cost V 2 bases and J 3 bases, with 17 bases left between them. Per germline, CDR1 MNHEY and CDR2 SVGAGI. The CDR3 is 16 residues long. Here the CDR3 DNA reads TGTGCCAGCAGTTACGGATTCGGGACACCAGGCTACGAGCAGTACTTC. Its protein is CASSYGFGTPGYEQYF.

There are many counts of this clonotype. The rearrangement uses TRBV20-1 and TRBJ1-3; D unclear. V dropped 5 bases and J dropped 0 bases, with 14 bases sitting between them. Germline values: CDR1 DFQATT, CDR2 SNEGSKA (reference sequence). This CDR3 comprises 15 residues. The CDR3 DNA reads as TGCAGTGCTGAAGTCGCGGGGAGCTCTGGAAACACCATATATTTT. Encoded protein: CSAEVAGSSGNTIYF.

This chain uses TRBV5-1 with TRBJ2-5; possibly TRBD1 for D (6 bases). The CDR3 sequence is 16 residues long. With 4 bases removed from V and 2 bases from J, the gap between germline ends came to 18 bases. Germline V gene lookup returns CDR1 SGHRS and CDR2 YFSETQ. CDR3 sequence reads: CASSPGADSTQETQYF. The CDR3 bases are TGCGCCAGCAGCCCTGGGGCGGACAGCACTCAAGAGACCCAGTACTTC.